The 22 T cell receptor beta chains below all came from one sample that was sequenced in a study of control samples from healthy donors and cancer patients. Using immunoSEQ multiplex PCR, the repertoire was profiled, and TCRdb retains in-frame clones only, with some absent. This sample has around 30,000 clones, with under 95% found just once. The sample consisted of PBMCs. The receptors were gathered from a man aged 45-65 years with lung cancer.

In this sample, this clone turned up a few times. The chain joins TRBV28 to TRBJ2-1; 8 positions agree with TRBD1. Germline loops: CDR1 MDHEN, CDR2 SYDVKM. The CDR3 loop spans 15 amino acids. The V gene end was trimmed by 4 bases and the J gene end by 5 bases; junction bases not matched to a gene: 7. The CDR3 nucleotides read TGTGCCAGCAGTTCAGGAGGACAGGGCCACAATGAGCAGTTCTTC. Residues: CASSSGGQGHNEQFF.

This chain joins TRBV11-3 and TRBJ1-5, with D tentatively TRBD1 (5 bases). The length of the CDR3 is 13 residues. Germline CDR1 is SGHNT and CDR2 is YENEEA. V shed 5 bases and J shed 4 bases, with 9 bases lying between them. In DNA form, the CDR3 reads TGTGCCAGCAGCCCGGGACCTAATCAGCCCCAGCATTTT. Translation: CASSPGPNQPQHF.

V and J are TRBV29-1 and TRBJ1-1; no reliable D call. V was clipped by 3 bases and J by 1 base, with 9 bases between them. Looked up from germline, CDR1 is SQVTM and CDR2 is ANQGSEA. The CDR3 totals 13 residues. The CDR3: CSVEITENTEAFF. The CDR3 DNA sequence: TGCAGCGTTGAGATAACAGAGAACACTGAAGCTTTCTTT.

This sequence joins TRBV6-2 or TRBV6-3 and TRBJ2-5, with 11 bases fitting TRBD2. Germline loops: CDR1 MNHEY, CDR2 SVGEGT. The CDR3 consists of 17 residues. The V segment lost 2 bases and the J segment 5 bases; nucleotides outside the gene matches: 10. CDR3: CASSYGPSGGKLETQYF. Here the CDR3 DNA reads TGTGCCAGCAGTTACGGTCCTAGCGGGGGGAAGTTGGAGACCCAGTACTTC.

V gene TRBV7-2 combines with J gene TRBJ2-3, with D perhaps assigned TRBD1 or TRBD2 (5 bases each). V lost 5 bases to trimming and J lost 3 bases, with 15 bases between them. Germline V CDR1 and CDR2: SGHTA, FQGNSA. The length of the CDR3 is 15 residues. The CDR3 DNA follows: TGTGCCAGCAGCGACTATCAGGGTTTTACAGATACGCAGTATTTT. Its translation: CASSDYQGFTDTQYF.

The gene calls are TRBV2 and TRBJ1-2; no definite D call. The length of the CDR3 is 14 residues. V was pared by 2 bases and J by 8 bases, with 15 bases between. Germline V gives CDR1 SNHLY, CDR2 FYNNEI. CDR3 DNA sequence: TGTGCCAGCAGTGAACGTCGGTTCCTTACCGGCTACACCTTC. This codes for CASSERRFLTGYTF.

The chain combines TRBV5-5 with TRBJ1-4, with a weak D call TRBD1 (5 bases). CDR3 size: 16 residues. Trimming took off 0 bases at V and 7 bases at J, with 16 bases between the two ends. Germline lookup yields CDR1 SGHKS and CDR2 YYEKEE (reference sequence). The CDR3 protein is CASSLEGQRVGEKLFF. CDR3 coding DNA: TGTGCCAGCAGCTTGGAGGGGCAGAGGGTTGGTGAAAAACTGTTTTTT.

This sequence joins TRBV14 and TRBJ2-7; maybe TRBD1 (6 bases). V lost 3 bases, J lost 3 bases, and 15 bases lay in between. This CDR3 has 15 amino acids. CDR1 and CDR2 (germline): SGHDN, FVKESK. CDR3 nucleotides: TGTGCCAGCAGCCAGTGGGACACTCTTGTCTACGAGCAGTACTTC. This encodes CASSQWDTLVYEQYF.

This chain connects TRBV9 to TRBJ2-7; D assignment may be TRBD1 or TRBD2 (6 bases each). Deletions cut 0 bases from V and 5 bases from J, with 15 bases between. The germline V gene has CDR1 SGDLS and CDR2 YYNGEE. The length of the CDR3 is 15 residues. The CDR3 reads CASSVEWRDKNEQYF. The CDR3 nucleotides are TGTGCCAGCAGCGTAGAGTGGAGGGACAAAAACGAGCAGTACTTC.

Concerning this clone itself: The same CDR3 can be traced to other DNA sequences in this sample. The chain couples TRBV10-3 to TRBJ1-6; D gene unclear. Deletions cut 0 bases from V and 7 bases from J, with 7 bases between. The CDR3 loop spans 14 amino acids. Germline V lookup: CDR1 ENHRY, CDR2 SYGVKD. For the CDR3, the DNA is TGTGCCATCAGTGAGTCGCAAGTAAATTCACCCCTCCACTTT. Translation: CAISESQVNSPLHF.

The V gene is TRBV7-2, the J gene TRBJ2-5; D gene unclear. V was pared by 5 bases and J by 7 bases, with 11 bases between. The CDR3 runs 12 residues. The V gene's germline CDR1 is SGHTA and CDR2 FQGNSA. The CDR3 coding sequence is TGTGCCAGCAGCCCGTTTCGTGGGACCCAGTACTTC. Protein sequence: CASSPFRGTQYF. The whole variable domain, remainder taken from reference TRBV7-2 and TRBJ2-5, is GAGVSQSPSNKVTEKGKDVELRCDPISGHTALYWYRQSLGQGLEFLIYFQGNSAPDKSGLPSDRFSAERTGGSVSTLTIQRTQQEDSAVYLCASSPFRGTQYFGPGTRLLVL.

The chain uses TRBV11-2 and TRBJ2-7; the D is unclear. The ends were cut back, 0 bases at V and 0 bases at J, with 15 bases in the middle. CDR3 length: 17 residues. Germline CDR1 SGHAT, CDR2 FQNNGV. Written as DNA, the CDR3 is TGTGCCAGCAGCTTAGATAGTAGCCTCTCCTCCTCCTACGAGCAGTACTTC. Translated: CASSLDSSLSSSYEQYF.

For the CDR3, the DNA is TGTGCCAGCAGCGAGTACCCAGGTAACACTGAAGCTTTCTTT. Translation gives CASSEYPGNTEAFF. This rearrangement joins TRBV25-1 to TRBJ1-1; D unclear. CDR1 is MGHDK, CDR2 SYGVNS, per germline. The CDR3 has 14 residues. Trimming shortened V by 6 bases and J by 2 bases, and 13 bases separated the two germline ends.

This clone was counted once. The rearrangement links TRBV7-2 to TRBJ1-1; the D gene is possibly TRBD1 (6 bases). V shed 2 bases and J shed 1 base, with 11 bases lying between them. This CDR3 spans 15 amino acids. The germline gives CDR1 SGHTA, CDR2 FQGNSA. The CDR3 protein is CASSLQQGRNTEAFF. CDR3 in DNA: TGTGCCAGCAGCTTACAGCAGGGGAGGAACACTGAAGCTTTCTTT.

The gene calls are TRBV6-6 and TRBJ1-4; TRBD1 might be the D (5 bases). Germline CDR1 is MNHNY and CDR2 is SVGAGI (reference sequence). Trimming removed 5 bases at V and 2 bases at J, with 15 bases between. The CDR3 contains 16 residues. DNA of the CDR3: TGTGCCAGCAGTAAACAGACGGGACTGACTAATGAAAAACTGTTTTTT. Translated: CASSKQTGLTNEKLFF.

The chain couples TRBV28 to TRBJ2-7, with D perhaps given as TRBD1 or TRBD2 (5 bases each). The V gene lost 7 bases and the J gene lost 2 bases, with 9 bases spanning the gap. CDR3 length equals 12 residues. CDR1 and CDR2 from the germline V gene are MDHEN and SYDVKM. The CDR3 region is CASMGPTYEQYF. CDR3 DNA: TGTGCCAGCATGGGACCTACCTACGAGCAGTACTTC.

In this sample, this clone turned up once. V usage is TRBV5-1 and J usage is TRBJ2-3, with D possibly being TRBD2 (5 bases). This CDR3 spans 16 amino acids. Germline values: CDR1 SGHRS, CDR2 YFSETQ. The ends were cut back, 4 bases at V and 3 bases at J, with 18 bases in the middle. The CDR3 DNA reads TGCGCCAGCAGCCACGGGGTTGATGGTAAGACAGATACGCAGTATTTT. Translated, it gives CASSHGVDGKTDTQYF.

The chain employs TRBV6-5 and TRBJ2-7; TRBD1 matches 9 bases. V dropped 5 bases and J dropped 1; count of bases not matched to a gene: 6. CDR3 length equals 15 residues. Germline V gene lookup returns CDR1 MNHEY and CDR2 SVGAGI. The CDR3 loop reads CASSQQGQGSYEQYF. CDR3 nucleotide sequence: TGTGCCAGCAGTCAGCAGGGACAGGGATCCTACGAGCAGTACTTC.

The chain couples TRBV19 to TRBJ2-5; 8 bases line up with TRBD2. Trimming cost V 7 bases and J 7 bases; bases outside gene matches: 8. The V gene's germline CDR1 is LNHDA and CDR2 SQIVND (reference sequence). CDR3 length: 13 amino acids. The CDR3 DNA follows: TGTGCCAGTACTCCCGGGGGGGTCGGGACCCAGTACTTC. Protein: CASTPGGVGTQYF.

This clone has more than one count but fewer than ten. The V call is TRBV11-2, the J call TRBJ1-1; 7 bases agree with TRBD1. V shed 6 bases, J shed 1 base, and the junction held 5 bases outside the gene matches. Germline V gives CDR1 SGHAT, CDR2 FQNNGV. The CDR3 is 14 residues long. Written as DNA, the CDR3 is TGTGCCAGCAGGATAGGGGGCGGGAACACTGAAGCTTTCTTT. Translation gives CASRIGGGNTEAFF.

The J gene is TRBJ2-1, the V gene TRBV19, with 7 bases matching TRBD1. Germline loops: CDR1 LNHDA, CDR2 SQIVND (reference sequence). The CDR3 length is 17 residues. The J segment lost 0 bases and the V segment lost 1 base, leaving 6 bases of the junction unmatched. The CDR3 here is CASSIVYRGRSYNEQFF. Written as DNA, the CDR3 is TGTGCCAGTAGTATAGTGTACAGGGGACGCTCCTACAATGAGCAGTTCTTC.

The chain combines TRBV6-1 with TRBJ2-7, with 12 bases that match TRBD1. The V gene's germline CDR1 is MNHNS and CDR2 SASEGT. The ends lost 3 bases at V and 5 bases at J; junction bases unmatched: 5. The CDR3 is made up of 15 amino acids. The CDR3, as DNA: TGTGCCAGCAGTGACGTGGGGACAGGGGGCGACGAGCAGTACTTC. It encodes CASSDVGTGGDEQYF.